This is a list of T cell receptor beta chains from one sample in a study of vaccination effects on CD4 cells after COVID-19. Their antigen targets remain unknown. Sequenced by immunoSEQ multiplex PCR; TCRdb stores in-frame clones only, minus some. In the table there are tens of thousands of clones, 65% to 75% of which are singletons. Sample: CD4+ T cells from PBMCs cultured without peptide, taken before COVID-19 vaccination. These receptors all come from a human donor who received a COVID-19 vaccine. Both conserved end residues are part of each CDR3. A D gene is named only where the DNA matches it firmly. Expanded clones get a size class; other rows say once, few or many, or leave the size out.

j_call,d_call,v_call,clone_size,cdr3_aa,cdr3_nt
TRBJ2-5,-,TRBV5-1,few,CASSLVTAPQETQYF,TGCGCCAGCAGCTTAGTGACAGCCCCGCAAGAGACCCAGTACTTC
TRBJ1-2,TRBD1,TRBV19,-,CASSHPGQGMNGYTF,TGTGCCAGTAGTCACCCGGGACAGGGAATGAATGGCTACACCTTC
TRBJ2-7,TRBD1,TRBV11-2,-,CASSSEPGQGAYEQYF,TGTGCCAGCAGCTCAGAGCCGGGACAGGGGGCCTACGAGCAGTACTTC
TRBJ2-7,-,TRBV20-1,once,CSAKGSYEQYF,TGCAGTGCAAAAGGCTCCTACGAGCAGTACTTC
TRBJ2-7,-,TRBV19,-,CASSRSPGISYEQYF,TGTGCCAGTAGTCGCTCCCCAGGGATTTCCTACGAGCAGTACTTC
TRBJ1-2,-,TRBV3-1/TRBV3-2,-,CASSQEKMAGGSF,TGTGCCAGCAGCCAAGAAAAGATGGCAGGCGGGAGCTTC
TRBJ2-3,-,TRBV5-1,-,CASSLGQGRGDTQYF,TGCGCCAGCAGCTTGGGGCAGGGACGAGGGGATACGCAGTATTTT
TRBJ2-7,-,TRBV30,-,CAGGLGIHEQYF,TGTGCCGGGGGGCTAGGGATTCACGAGCAGTACTTC
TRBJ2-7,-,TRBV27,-,CASNSRPSLAYEQYF,TGTGCCAGCAATTCCAGGCCCTCGTTGGCTTACGAGCAGTACTTC
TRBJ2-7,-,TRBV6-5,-,CASRKQRVLRDEQYF,TGTGCCAGCAGAAAACAGAGGGTTTTGCGCGACGAGCAGTACTTC
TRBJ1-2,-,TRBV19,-,CASSIKVGYGYTF,TGTGCCAGTAGTATAAAAGTGGGCTATGGCTACACCTTC
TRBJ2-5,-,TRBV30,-,CAWSGVETQYF,TGTGCCTGGAGCGGGGTTGAGACCCAGTACTTC
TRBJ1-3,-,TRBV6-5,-,CASSPRQASGNTIYF,TGTGCCAGCTCCCCCAGGCAAGCTTCTGGAAACACCATATATTTT
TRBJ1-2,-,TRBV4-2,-,CASSQPGRASYGYTF,TGTGCCAGCAGCCAACCGGGACGGGCCTCCTATGGCTACACCTTC
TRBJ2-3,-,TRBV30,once,CAWSPADTQYF,TGTGCCTGGAGTCCGGCAGATACGCAGTATTTT
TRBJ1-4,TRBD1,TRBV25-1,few,CASSGRDRPLGEKLFF,TGTGCCAGCAGTGGGAGGGACAGGCCCTTGGGAGAAAAACTGTTTTTT
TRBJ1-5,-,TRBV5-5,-,CASSLGVRILGNQPQHF,TGTGCCAGCAGCTTAGGAGTTAGGATTCTTGGCAATCAGCCCCAGCATTTT
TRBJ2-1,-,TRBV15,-,CATSRDGKAREQFF,TGTGCCACCAGCAGAGATGGTAAAGCTCGCGAGCAGTTCTTC
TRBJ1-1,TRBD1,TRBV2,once,CASRRDRVGNTEAFF,TGTGCCAGCAGGAGAGACAGGGTGGGGAACACTGAAGCTTTCTTT
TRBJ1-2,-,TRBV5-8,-,CASSLAGQTYGYTF,TGTGCCAGCAGCTTGGCTGGACAAACCTATGGCTACACCTTC
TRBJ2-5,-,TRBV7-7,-,CASSLARGGGGSEKTQYF,TGTGCTAGCAGCTTAGCCCGAGGCGGAGGGGGCTCAGAAAAGACCCAGTACTTC
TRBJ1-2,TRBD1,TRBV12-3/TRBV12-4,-,CASSQQGDFGYTF,TGTGCCAGCAGTCAACAGGGGGATTTTGGCTACACCTTC
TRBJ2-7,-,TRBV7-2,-,CASSPQGLTYEQYF,TGTGCCAGCAGCCCCCAAGGCCTAACCTACGAGCAGTACTTC
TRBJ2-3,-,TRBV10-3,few,CAIRSDTSSTDTQYF,TGTGCCATCAGATCCGACACTTCAAGCACAGATACGCAGTATTTT
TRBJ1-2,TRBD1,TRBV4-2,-,CASSQVSTGDGYTF,TGTGCCAGCAGCCAAGTTTCGACAGGGGATGGCTACACCTTC
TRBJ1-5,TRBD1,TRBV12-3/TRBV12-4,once,CASRDREDQPQHF,TGTGCCAGCCGGGACAGGGAGGATCAGCCCCAGCATTTT
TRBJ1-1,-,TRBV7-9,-,CASSARDFMNTEAFF,TGTGCCAGCAGCGCCCGGGACTTCATGAACACTGAAGCTTTCTTT
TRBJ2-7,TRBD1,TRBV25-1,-,CASSELRGTGASYEQYF,TGTGCCAGCAGTGAACTCCGGGGGACAGGGGCCTCCTACGAGCAGTACTTC
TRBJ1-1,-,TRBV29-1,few,CSVVPRWNTEAFF,TGCAGCGTTGTCCCCCGGTGGAACACTGAAGCTTTCTTT
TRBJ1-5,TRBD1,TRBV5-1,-,CASSLGGTGNQPQHF,TGCGCCAGCAGCTTGGGGGGGACAGGGAATCAGCCCCAGCATTTT
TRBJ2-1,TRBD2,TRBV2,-,CASSTGLAGGNEQFF,TGTGCCAGCAGTACGGGACTAGCGGGAGGCAATGAGCAGTTCTTC
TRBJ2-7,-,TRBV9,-,CASSTREGRYEQYF,TGTGCCAGCAGCACCCGCGAGGGGCGCTACGAGCAGTACTTC
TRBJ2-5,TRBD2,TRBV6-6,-,CASSWTSGKETQYF,TGTGCCAGCAGTTGGACTAGCGGGAAAGAGACCCAGTACTTC
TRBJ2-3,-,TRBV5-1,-,CASTRGGTLTDTQYF,TGCGCCAGCACCCGAGGGGGGACATTAACAGATACGCAGTATTTT
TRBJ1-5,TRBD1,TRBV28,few,CASSVTGPSNQPQHF,TGTGCCAGCTCGGTGACAGGGCCGAGCAATCAGCCCCAGCATTTT
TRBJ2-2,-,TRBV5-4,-,CASSLAPTANTGELFF,TGTGCCAGCAGCTTGGCCCCAACCGCGAACACCGGGGAGCTGTTTTTT
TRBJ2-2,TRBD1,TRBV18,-,CASSPQGQGHTGELFF,TGTGCCAGCTCACCACAGGGACAGGGGCACACCGGGGAGCTGTTTTTT
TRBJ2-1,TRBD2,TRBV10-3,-,CAISERTSDNSYNEQFF,TGTGCCATCAGTGAGAGAACTAGCGACAATTCCTACAATGAGCAGTTCTTC